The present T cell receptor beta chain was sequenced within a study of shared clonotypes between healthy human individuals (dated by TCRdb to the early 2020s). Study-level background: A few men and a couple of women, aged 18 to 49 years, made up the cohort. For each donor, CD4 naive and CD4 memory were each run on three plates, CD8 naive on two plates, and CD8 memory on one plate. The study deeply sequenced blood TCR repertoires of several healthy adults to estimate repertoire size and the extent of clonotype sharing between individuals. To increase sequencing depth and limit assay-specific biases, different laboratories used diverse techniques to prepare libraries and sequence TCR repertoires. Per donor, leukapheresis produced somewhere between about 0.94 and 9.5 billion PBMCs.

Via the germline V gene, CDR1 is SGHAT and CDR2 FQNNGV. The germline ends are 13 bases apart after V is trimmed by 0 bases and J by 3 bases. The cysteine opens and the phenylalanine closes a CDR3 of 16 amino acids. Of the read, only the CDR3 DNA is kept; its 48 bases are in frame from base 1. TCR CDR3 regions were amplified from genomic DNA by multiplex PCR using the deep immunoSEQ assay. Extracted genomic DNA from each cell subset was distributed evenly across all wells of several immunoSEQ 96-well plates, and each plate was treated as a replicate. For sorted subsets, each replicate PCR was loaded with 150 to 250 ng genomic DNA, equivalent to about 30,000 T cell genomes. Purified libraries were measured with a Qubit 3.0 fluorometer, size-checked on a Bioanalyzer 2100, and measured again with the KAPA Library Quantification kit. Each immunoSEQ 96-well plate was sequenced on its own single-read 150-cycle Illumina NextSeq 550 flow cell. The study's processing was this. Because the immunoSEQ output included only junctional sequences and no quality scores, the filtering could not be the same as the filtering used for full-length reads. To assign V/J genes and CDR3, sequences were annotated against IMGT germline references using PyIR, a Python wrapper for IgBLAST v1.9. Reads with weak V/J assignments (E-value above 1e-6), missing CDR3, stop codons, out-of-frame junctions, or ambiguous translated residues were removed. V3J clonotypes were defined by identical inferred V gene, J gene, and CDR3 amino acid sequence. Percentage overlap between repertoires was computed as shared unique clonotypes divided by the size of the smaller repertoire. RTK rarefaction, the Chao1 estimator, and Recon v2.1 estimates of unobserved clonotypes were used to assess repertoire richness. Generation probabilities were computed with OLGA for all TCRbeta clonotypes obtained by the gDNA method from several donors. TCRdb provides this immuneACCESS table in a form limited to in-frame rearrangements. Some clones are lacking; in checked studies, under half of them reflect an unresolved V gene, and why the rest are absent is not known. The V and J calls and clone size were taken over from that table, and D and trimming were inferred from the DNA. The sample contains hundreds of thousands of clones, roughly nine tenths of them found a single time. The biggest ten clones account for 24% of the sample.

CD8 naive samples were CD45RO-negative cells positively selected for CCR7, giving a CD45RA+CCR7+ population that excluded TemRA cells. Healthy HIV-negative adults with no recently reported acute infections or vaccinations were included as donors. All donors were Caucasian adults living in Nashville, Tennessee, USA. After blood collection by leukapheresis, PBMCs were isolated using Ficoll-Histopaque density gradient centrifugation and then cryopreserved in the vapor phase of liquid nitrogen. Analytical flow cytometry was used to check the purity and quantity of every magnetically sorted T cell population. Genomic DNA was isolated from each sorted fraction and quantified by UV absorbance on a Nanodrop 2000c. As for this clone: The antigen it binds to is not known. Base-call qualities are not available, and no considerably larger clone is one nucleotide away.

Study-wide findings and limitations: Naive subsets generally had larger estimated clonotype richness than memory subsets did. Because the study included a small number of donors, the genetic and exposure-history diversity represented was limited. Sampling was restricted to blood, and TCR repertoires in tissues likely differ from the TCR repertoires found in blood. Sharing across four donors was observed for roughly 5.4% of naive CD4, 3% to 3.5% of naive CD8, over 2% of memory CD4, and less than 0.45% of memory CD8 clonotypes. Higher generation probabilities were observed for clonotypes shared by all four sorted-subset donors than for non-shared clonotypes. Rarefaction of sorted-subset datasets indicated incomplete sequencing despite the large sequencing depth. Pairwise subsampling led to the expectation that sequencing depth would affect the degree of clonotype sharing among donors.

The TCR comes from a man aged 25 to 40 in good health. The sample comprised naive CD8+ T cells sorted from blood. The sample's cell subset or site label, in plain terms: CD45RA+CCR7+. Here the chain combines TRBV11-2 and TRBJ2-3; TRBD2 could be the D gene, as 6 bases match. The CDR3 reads CASSLEGPGLTDTQYF. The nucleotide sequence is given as TGTGCCAGCAGCTTAGAAGGACCGGGACTTACAGATACGCAGTATTTT.